The entry below describes one TCR beta chain. The antigen is undetermined. This entry comes from a study of Tregs in tolerant kidney transplant recipients. Study-wide results and caveats: Findings come from small patient numbers and require larger validation. No direct test of biological reproducibility was done here. Tregs expanded with activated donor B cells seemed most donor-specific.

The data were produced by immunoSEQ multiplex PCR, yet TCRdb's version contains in-frame clones alone and is incomplete. Of some 69,000 clones in the sample, 80% to 85% were seen once. Unstimulated regulatory T cells (CD4+CD25+CD127-), CD4+CD25- non-regulatory cells, CD4 and CD8 cells were FACS-sorted from thawed PBMCs. The clonotype comes from a human donor in good health. Sequenced sample: CD4+ T cells from blood.

This CDR3 is CSTGQTPDYGYTF. The CDR3 DNA reads TGCAGCACAGGACAGACCCCAGACTATGGCTACACCTTC. The rearrangement links TRBV29-1 to TRBJ1-2, with TRBD1 as a possible D gene (6 bases). Trimming removed 8 bases from V and 3 bases from J, with 16 bases in between. The germline V gene has CDR1 SQVTM and CDR2 ANQGSEA. The length of the CDR3 is 13 residues.